This T cell receptor beta chain was sequenced for a study of blood T cells in healthy people across ages. A second PCR of roughly 6 to 12 cycles used a sample-barcoded 5' primer and a J-beta primer mix. Each sample provided no less than 2.5 million CDR3-containing paired-end reads. MiXCR was run by TCRdb on the 5' RACE reads, yielding one entry per CDR3 protein. The table lists about 1.8 million distinct CDR3 sequences, around half of them singletons. CDR1 and CDR2 (germline): MDHEN, SYDVKM. V lost 6 bases to trimming and J lost 1 base, with 13 bases between them. This CDR3 spans 15 amino acids. The sequenced material came from blood. The chain joins TRBV28 to TRBJ1-3; D gene ambiguous. This TCR derives from a woman in her forties in good health. This CDR3 is CASSLLGSSGNTIYF. The DNA of the CDR3 is TGTGCCAGCAGCCTCCTCGGCTCTTCTGGAAACACCATATATTTT.